This is a list of T cell receptor beta chains from one sample in a study of blood T cell repertoires in COVID-19. Assay: immunoSEQ multiplex PCR; the TCRdb copy retains only in-frame clones and omits some. The data contain 120,000 to 150,000 clones, more than 85% of them singletons. Material: peripheral blood. The receptors shown here come from a human donor in a cohort sampled during active COVID-19. Each CDR3 is given without its conserved first and last residue. Size values are once, few and many counts, or a class for expanded clones, and some rows have none.

V gene | clone size | CDR3 protein
TRBV6-5 | . | ASSIRGHSGNTIY
TRBV5-4 | . | ASSPSALAGGILEQY
TRBV7-9 | . | ASRGASANTGELF
TRBV19 | . | ASSFTGQVYGYT
TRBV7-2 | . | ASSLGSGYEQY
TRBV7-9 | few | ASSLLGRQGSGNTIY
TRBV18 | . | ASSPWTANTEAF
TRBV6-5 | . | ASRGQGESDQY
TRBV6-5 | . | ASSPGTSPYNEQF
TRBV24-1 | . | ATSDPTSGTYNEQF
TRBV28 | . | ASSPNRVGSNQPQH
TRBV27 | . | ASSASRRQEAQY
TRBV2 | once | ASSELGSSNYEQY
TRBV10-1 | . | ASSPDSRYGYT
TRBV11-2 | . | ASSRDSFRMNTEAF
TRBV10-3 | . | AIGGGQDTGELF
TRBV7-9 | . | ASSLFQGANYEQY